This T cell receptor beta chain originates from a study of shared clonotypes between healthy human individuals. In regard to this clone: Different DNA sequences within this sample yield the same CDR3.

Generated by immunoSEQ multiplex PCR, the TCRdb table keeps only in-frame clones and is missing some. The sample carries 2 million to 2.5 million clones, about nine tenths recorded once. This CDR3 contains 13 residues. The V end was cut by 2 bases, the J end by 5 bases, with 9 bases between. Germline V gene data show CDR1 as MGHRA and CDR2 as YSYEKL. The chain carries TRBV4-1 and TRBJ2-5; D is tentatively TRBD1 or TRBD2 (6 bases each). Material for sequencing was naive CD4+ T cells from PBMCs. The subset denotes: CD45RA+ positively selected. This receptor was identified in a man aged 18 to 29 in good health. Some clones in this sample may be carry-over from other donors' samples. The CDR3 protein is CASSQLGGETQYF. The CDR3 nucleotides read TGCGCCAGCAGCCAATTGGGGGGCGAGACCCAGTACTTC.